Reported below is one T cell receptor beta chain. The protocol was immunoSEQ multiplex PCR, while the TCRdb copy is restricted to in-frame clones and leaves out a portion. The sample consists of 9,200 or so clones, roughly 79% of them appearing once. The V end was cut by 1 base, the J end by 0 bases, with 13 bases between. This CDR3 is built from 16 residues. Germline assignment: CDR1 SGHRS and CDR2 YFSETQ. This entry is derived from a study of tumor-infiltrating lymphocytes in localized non-small cell lung cancer. The sequence derives from a human donor with non-small cell lung cancer. Sequencing used uninvolved lung tissue not adjacent to the tumor. The rearrangement links TRBV5-1 to TRBJ1-1; maybe TRBD1 (5 bases). In DNA, the CDR3 is TGCGCCAGCAGCTTGAGCCAGGGCCTCATGAACACTGAAGCTTTCTTT. Translating it yields CASSLSQGLMNTEAFF.